The sample holds many counts of the clone carrying this TCR beta chain. The antigen remains undetermined. This specimen comes from a study of blood T cells in healthy people across ages. Study details: Capture by template switching was about one barcoded beta molecule per two T cells.

Study-wide results and caveats: A roughly linear fall in TCR beta diversity per million T cells was seen with increasing age.

A J-beta primer mix and a sample-barcoded 5' primer were used in a second PCR of roughly 7 to 12 cycles. Each CDR3 protein is one row after TCRdb ran MiXCR on the 5' RACE reads. The sample gives fewer than 700,000 distinct CDR3 sequences, 40% to 45% of which show up once; 25% to 35% is in the top ten. CDR1 and CDR2 (germline): SQVTM, ANQGSEA. The CDR3 is made up of 14 amino acids. After removal of 7 bases from V and 5 bases from J, the junction contained 8 bases not matched to a gene. This TCR came from a man at least 80 years old in good health. The chain employs TRBV29-1 and TRBJ2-1; 10 nucleotides agree with TRBD2. The sequenced sample was blood. The CDR3 region is CSAELAGHNNEQFF. CDR3 nucleotide sequence: TGCAGCGCGGAACTAGCGGGACATAACAATGAGCAGTTCTTC.